One and the same sample provided the 27 T cell receptor beta chains below, sequenced in a study of shared clonotypes between healthy human individuals. Generated by immunoSEQ multiplex PCR, the TCRdb table keeps only in-frame clones and is missing some. The sample lists roughly 2.5 million clones; around nine tenths were seen once. The sample comprised naive CD4+ T cells sorted from blood. Subset here: CD45RA+ positively selected. These receptors came from a young man in good health.

The chain is built from TRBV19 and TRBJ2-7, with D possibly TRBD1 on 6 matching bases. CDR3 size: 16 residues. CDR1 is LNHDA and CDR2 is SQIVND in the germline V gene (reference sequence). Trimming stripped 6 bases from V and 0 bases from J, with 18 bases between. DNA for the CDR3: TGTGCCAGTAGATCCCTTACGCAGGGGAGCTCCTACGAGCAGTACTTC. Translated, it gives CASRSLTQGSSYEQYF.

This sequence joins TRBV7-2 and TRBJ2-1; D may correspond to TRBD1 or TRBD2 (5 bases each). V was clipped by 5 bases and J by 9 bases, with 17 bases between them. Germline V gene sequence: CDR1 SGHTA, CDR2 FQGNSA. This CDR3 has 14 residues. This CDR3 is CASSPGTHGPEQFF. DNA for the CDR3: TGTGCCAGCAGCCCCGGGACCCATGGCCCTGAGCAGTTCTTC.

The chain combines TRBV5-8 with TRBJ1-5; no reliable D call. Germline values: CDR1 SGHTS, CDR2 YDEGEE. Trimming removed 1 base at V and 4 bases at J, with 24 bases between. The CDR3 runs to 19 residues. The DNA of the CDR3 is TGTGCCAGCAGCTTGTTGGTGTTCGGTAACCTTTGGTCAAATCAGCCCCAGCATTTT. Residues: CASSLLVFGNLWSNQPQHF.

The chain combines TRBV18 with TRBJ1-1, with D perhaps matching TRBD1 (5 bases). The V gene's germline CDR1 is KGHSH and CDR2 LQKENI. The ends were cut back, 3 bases at V and 7 bases at J, with 12 bases in the middle. CDR3 length equals 13 residues. The CDR3: CASSPDLGGEAFF. In nucleotides, the CDR3 is TGTGCCAGCTCACCGGACCTTGGGGGTGAAGCTTTCTTT.

The chain uses TRBV6-5 and TRBJ2-1; possible D gene TRBD2, 6 bases. Germline-derived CDR1 and CDR2 are MNHEY and SVGAGI. The germline V and J ends were trimmed by 2 bases and 4 bases, with 12 bases remaining between them. The CDR3 has 15 residues. The CDR3 sequence: CASSYVVGGYNEQFF. The CDR3 DNA is TGTGCCAGCAGTTACGTGGTGGGGGGTTACAATGAGCAGTTCTTC.

The chain joins TRBV2 to TRBJ2-5; D is unresolved. From germline, CDR1 is SNHLY and CDR2 FYNNEI. V lost 4 bases to trimming and J lost 9 bases, with 12 bases between them. CDR3 length: 12 residues. The CDR3 here is CASSGGFGAQYF. The CDR3 bases are TGTGCCAGCAGTGGGGGATTTGGGGCCCAGTACTTC. The whole variable domain, filled in from reference TRBV2 and TRBJ2-5, reads EPEVTQTPSHQVTQMGQEVILRCVPISNHLYFYWYRQILGQKVEFLVSFYNNEISEKSEIFDDQFSVERPDGSNFTLKIRSTKLEDSAMYFCASSGGFGAQYFGPGTRLLVL.

About this clone: Different DNA sequences within this sample yield the same CDR3. The chain joins TRBV18 to TRBJ2-5; TRBD2 matches 11 bases. The CDR3 loop spans 15 amino acids. Germline V lookup: CDR1 KGHSH, CDR2 LQKENI. Trimming took 6 bases from V and 0 from J; bases not matched to a gene: 3. The CDR3 sequence: CASSGTSGNQETQYF. The CDR3 DNA reads as TGTGCCAGCTCTGGGACTAGCGGAAACCAAGAGACCCAGTACTTC.

With regard to this clone: Within the sample, other DNA sequences also encode this same CDR3. The J gene is TRBJ2-1, the V gene TRBV15; D is ambiguous. This CDR3 contains 15 residues. Trimming pared 1 base from V and 0 bases from J, leaving 7 bases between. The germline gives CDR1 LNHNV, CDR2 YYDKDF (reference sequence). CDR3 sequence reads: CATSRGESSYNEQFF. The CDR3 DNA reads TGTGCCACCAGCAGAGGCGAGAGCTCCTACAATGAGCAGTTCTTC.

The chain has TRBV7-9 and TRBJ2-1; D may be TRBD1 (6 bases). The CDR3 extends over 15 amino acids. V lost 0 bases, J lost 0 bases, and 6 bases lay in between. In germline, CDR1 is SEHNR, CDR2 FQNEAQ (reference sequence). The CDR3 coding sequence is TGTGCCAGCAGCTTAGCGGACAGCTCCTACAATGAGCAGTTCTTC. Translated: CASSLADSSYNEQFF.

The gene calls are TRBV30 and TRBJ2-7; possible D gene TRBD2, 6 bases. The germline V and J ends were trimmed by 0 bases and 1 base, with 13 bases remaining between them. CDR3 length: 15 residues. The germline gives CDR1 GTSNPN, CDR2 SVGIG (reference sequence). The CDR3 DNA is TGTGCCTGGAGTGTACGCTGGGGGGTTTCCTACGAGCAGTACTTC. It is translated as CAWSVRWGVSYEQYF.

This chain joins TRBV5-1 and TRBJ2-3; TRBD2 agrees at 7 bases. CDR3 length: 14 amino acids. Germline V gene lookup returns CDR1 SGHRS and CDR2 YFSETQ. With 3 bases clipped from V and 1 base from J, the junction kept 2 bases outside the gene matches. As DNA, the CDR3 is TGCGCCAGCAGCTCTACTAGCGGCACAGATACGCAGTATTTT. Translating gives CASSSTSGTDTQYF.

The rearrangement joins TRBV29-1 to TRBJ1-4; 8 nucleotides line up with TRBD1. This CDR3 contains 14 residues. Trimming cost V 6 bases and J 8 bases; bases outside gene matches: 11. CDR1 and CDR2 (germline): SQVTM, ANQGSEA. CDR3 bases: TGCAGCGTCAAAACGGACAGGGCACCGGAAAAACTGTTTTTT. Amino acid sequence: CSVKTDRAPEKLFF.

As for this clone: Other DNA sequences in this specimen translate into the identical CDR3. The chain has TRBV19 and TRBJ1-1; D perhaps matches TRBD1 (6 bases). CDR3 length: 13 amino acids. V was shortened by 5 bases and J by 6 bases, with 13 bases between the two germline ends. CDR1 is LNHDA and CDR2 is SQIVND in the germline V gene (reference sequence). As DNA, the CDR3 is TGTGCCAGTAGTGAACAGGGAGGCGCTGAAGCTTTCTTT. It yields the protein CASSEQGGAEAFF.

This sequence joins TRBV30 and TRBJ2-3, with D tentatively TRBD1 (5 bases). Germline V gives CDR1 GTSNPN, CDR2 SVGIG (reference sequence). The V end lost 3 bases, the J end lost 0 bases, and 10 bases lay between the germline ends. CDR3 size: 14 residues. This CDR3 is CAWREQASTDTQYF. In DNA form, the CDR3 reads TGTGCCTGGAGGGAACAGGCAAGCACAGATACGCAGTATTTT.

This clone was seen a single time. The chain couples TRBV30 to TRBJ1-4, with D unresolved. In germline, CDR1 is GTSNPN, CDR2 SVGIG (reference sequence). V lost 1 base and J 6 bases, leaving 9 bases between the germline ends. This CDR3 region has 13 residues. CDR3 sequence reads: CAWSDRTDEKLFF. CDR3 nucleotides: TGTGCCTGGAGTGATCGGACTGATGAAAAACTGTTTTTT.

The gene calls are TRBV19 and TRBJ2-2; 7 bases align to TRBD1. This CDR3 is 15 amino acids long. Losses at the gene ends were 4 bases for V and 2 bases for J; bases not matched to a gene: 4. CDR1 is LNHDA and CDR2 is SQIVND in the germline V gene (reference sequence). CDR3 sequence: CASSNGQVNTGELFF. In nucleotides, the CDR3 is TGTGCCAGTAGTAATGGACAGGTTAACACCGGGGAGCTGTTTTTT. Full variable domain (rest looked up from reference TRBV19 and TRBJ2-2): DGGITQSPKYLFRKEGQNVTLSCEQNLNHDAMYWYRQDPGQGLRLIYYSQIVNDFQKGDIAEGYSVSREKKESFPLTVTSAQKNPTAFYLCASSNGQVNTGELFFGEGSRLTVL.

This sequence joins TRBV7-8 and TRBJ1-2, with D possibly TRBD1 on 5 matching bases. Trimming left V 4 bases short and J 2 bases short, with 17 bases between. This CDR3 is built from 16 residues. Germline V CDR1 and CDR2: SGHVS, FQNEAQ. In nucleotides, the CDR3 is TGTGCCAGCAGCTATGTGGGCGGGGCGCGGAACTATGGCTACACCTTC. It translates to CASSYVGGARNYGYTF. The full variable domain, completed using reference TRBV7-8 and TRBJ1-2, is GAGVSQSPRYKVAKRGQDVALRCDPISGHVSLFWYQQALGQGPEFLTYFQNEAQLDKSGLPSDRFFAERPEGSVSTLKIQRTQQEDSAVYLCASSYVGGARNYGYTFGSGTRLTVV.

V and J are TRBV19 and TRBJ1-2, with D hard to call. The CDR3 runs to 14 residues. Trimming removed 10 bases at V and 0 bases at J, with 15 bases between. The V gene's germline CDR1 is LNHDA and CDR2 SQIVND (reference sequence). CDR3 region: CATLPRDSNYGYTF. CDR3 sequence (DNA): TGTGCCACCCTCCCTAGGGATTCTAACTATGGCTACACCTTC. The entire variable domain, with the rest obtained from reference TRBV19 and TRBJ1-2, is as follows: DGGITQSPKYLFRKEGQNVTLSCEQNLNHDAMYWYRQDPGQGLRLIYYSQIVNDFQKGDIAEGYSVSREKKESFPLTVTSAQKNPTAFYLCATLPRDSNYGYTFGSGTRLTVV.

The V and J genes are TRBV7-2 and TRBJ2-5, with D perhaps being TRBD1 or TRBD2 (5 bases each). Germline CDR1 and CDR2: SGHTA and FQGNSA. V lost 5 bases and J lost 5, with 15 bases in between. This CDR3 is 14 amino acids long. The DNA for the CDR3 is TGTGCCAGCAGCCGGGTAGCGTGGGGGGAGACCCAGTACTTC. Protein product: CASSRVAWGETQYF.

J is TRBJ2-5 and V is TRBV7-9, with D maybe TRBD2 (6 bases). Germline V gene data show CDR1 as SEHNR and CDR2 as FQNEAQ (reference sequence). This CDR3 comprises 12 residues. V lost 3 bases and J 7 bases, leaving 9 bases between the germline ends. The CDR3 loop is CASSFGTGTQYF. DNA for the CDR3: TGTGCCAGCAGCTTCGGGACTGGGACCCAGTACTTC.

The chain is built from TRBV4-1 and TRBJ2-7; 8 bases are a match to TRBD2. The germline V gene encodes CDR1 MGHRA and CDR2 YSYEKL. J was trimmed by 0 bases and V by 2 bases; bases with no gene match: 3. The CDR3 runs 15 residues. This CDR3 is CASSQRLANSYEQYF. CDR3 in DNA: TGCGCCAGCAGCCAAAGACTAGCGAACTCCTACGAGCAGTACTTC.

The J gene is TRBJ2-1, the V gene TRBV10-3; 10 bases fit TRBD1. J was trimmed by 2 bases and V by 7 bases; bases with no gene match: 5. This CDR3 region has 15 residues. The germline CDR1 and CDR2 sequences are ENHRY and SYGVKD. The CDR3 here is CAITRDRGTYNEQFF. In DNA form, the CDR3 reads TGTGCCATCACCCGGGACAGGGGAACCTACAATGAGCAGTTCTTC.

V gene TRBV19 combines with J gene TRBJ1-2; tentative D call: TRBD1 (5 bases). Germline V CDR1 and CDR2: LNHDA, SQIVND (reference sequence). The CDR3 runs 12 residues. V dropped 4 bases and J dropped 8 bases, with 11 bases sitting between them. Here the CDR3 DNA reads TGTGCCAGTAGTAGGGGGGAGTTAGGCTACACCTTC. Its translation is CASSRGELGYTF.

The rearrangement uses TRBV5-1 and TRBJ1-4, with a weak D call TRBD1 (6 bases). V shed 2 bases and J shed 7 bases, with 12 bases lying between them. Per the germline V gene, CDR1 is SGHRS and CDR2 is YFSETQ. CDR3 size: 14 residues. The DNA of the CDR3 is TGCGCCAGCAGCTTATTAGGGGGTAGTGAAAAACTGTTTTTT. This encodes CASSLLGGSEKLFF.

In the case of this clone: This specimen includes other DNA sequences encoding the same CDR3. This chain connects TRBV11-2 to TRBJ2-6, with D maybe TRBD2 (6 bases). The CDR3 totals 16 residues. V gave up 2 bases and J gave up 2 bases, with 10 bases separating them. From germline, CDR1 is SGHAT and CDR2 FQNNGV. CDR3: CASSLNGGAGANVLTF. For the CDR3, the DNA is TGTGCCAGCAGCTTAAACGGGGGTGCTGGGGCCAACGTCCTGACTTTC.

A remark on this clone: Other DNA sequences of this sample code for an identical CDR3. The V and J genes are TRBV20-1 and TRBJ2-7, with D unclear. The V and J ends lost 2 bases and 3 bases respectively, with 5 bases between them. Germline-derived CDR1 and CDR2 are DFQATT and SNEGSKA (reference sequence). This CDR3 region has 11 residues. CDR3 DNA: TGCAGTGCTAGAAGTGACTACGAGCAGTACTTC. Its protein is CSARSDYEQYF.

J is TRBJ2-1 and V is TRBV23-1; possibly TRBD2 for D (7 bases). TRBV23-1 is treated as an ORF (open reading frame) with a function not yet certain. The CDR3 covers 15 residues. V was clipped by 6 bases and J by 9 bases, with 21 bases between them. As DNA, the CDR3 is TGCGCCAGCAGAGAAGCGGGGACAAACGTGGGTGAGCAGTTCTTC. Translating gives CASREAGTNVGEQFF.